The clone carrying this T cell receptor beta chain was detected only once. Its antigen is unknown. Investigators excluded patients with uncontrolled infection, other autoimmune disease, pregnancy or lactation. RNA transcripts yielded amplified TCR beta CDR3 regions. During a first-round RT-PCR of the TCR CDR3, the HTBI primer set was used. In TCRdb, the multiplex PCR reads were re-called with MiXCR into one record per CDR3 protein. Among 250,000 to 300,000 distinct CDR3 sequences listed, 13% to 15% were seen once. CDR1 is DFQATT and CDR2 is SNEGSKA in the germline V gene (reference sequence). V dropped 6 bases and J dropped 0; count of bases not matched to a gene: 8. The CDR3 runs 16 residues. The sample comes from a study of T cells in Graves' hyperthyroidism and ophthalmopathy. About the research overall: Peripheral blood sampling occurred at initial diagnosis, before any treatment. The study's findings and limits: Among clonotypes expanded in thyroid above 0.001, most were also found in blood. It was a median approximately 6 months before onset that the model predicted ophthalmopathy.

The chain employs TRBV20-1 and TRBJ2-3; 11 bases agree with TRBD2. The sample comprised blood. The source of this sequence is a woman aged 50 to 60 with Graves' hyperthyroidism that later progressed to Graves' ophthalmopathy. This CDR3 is CSAPPASGGSTDTQYF. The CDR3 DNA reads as TGCAGTGCCCCCCCCGCTAGCGGGGGGAGCACAGATACGCAGTATTTT.